This is a list of T cell receptor beta chains from one sample in a study of shared clonotypes between healthy human individuals. Repertoires were generated with immunoSEQ multiplex PCR, while TCRdb's copy carries only in-frame clones and drops some. Among roughly 2 million clones, 85% to 95% were seen once, and the ten largest hold about 0.13%. Sequenced sample: naive CD4+ T cells sorted from blood. These receptors were taken from a man aged 18 to 29 in good health. CDR3s include the opening cysteine and the closing phenylalanine or tryptophan. Fields, in order: clone size, D gene, V gene, J gene, CDR3 protein, CDR3 DNA. The D gene is left open where the match is weak. For some rows the clone size is stated as once, few or many, or as a class when expanded; others skip it.

size: NA
D: TRBD1
V: TRBV15
J: TRBJ2-7
CDR3: CATSRETGLTYEQYF
DNA: TGTGCCACCAGCAGGGAGACAGGGCTAACCTACGAGCAGTACTTC

size: few
D: TRBD1
V: TRBV19
J: TRBJ1-2
CDR3: CASRWGQLNYGYTF
DNA: TGTGCCAGTAGATGGGGACAGCTAAACTATGGCTACACCTTC

size: NA
D: NA
V: TRBV7-2
J: TRBJ2-5
CDR3: CASSLVGALIQETQYF
DNA: TGTGCCAGCAGCTTAGTTGGGGCACTGATCCAAGAGACCCAGTACTTC

size: NA
D: TRBD2
V: TRBV7-9
J: TRBJ2-3
CDR3: CASSRSGGEDTQYF
DNA: TGTGCCAGCAGCAGAAGCGGGGGGGAAGATACGCAGTATTTT

size: NA
D: TRBD1
V: TRBV5-1
J: TRBJ2-5
CDR3: CASSLEGGRETQYF
DNA: TGCGCCAGCAGTCTGGAAGGGGGCCGGGAGACCCAGTACTTC

size: NA
D: TRBD1
V: TRBV15
J: TRBJ1-4
CDR3: CATSRPRGQGNEKLFF
DNA: TGTGCCACCAGCAGACCCCGGGGACAGGGGAATGAAAAACTGTTTTTT

size: NA
D: TRBD1
V: TRBV15
J: TRBJ2-7
CDR3: CATNADRGRDEQYF
DNA: TGTGCCACCAACGCGGACAGGGGGCGTGACGAGCAGTACTTC

size: NA
D: TRBD1
V: TRBV5-1
J: TRBJ1-6
CDR3: CASSLHHVGGQGVSPLHF
DNA: TGCGCCAGCAGCCTACACCATGTGGGGGGCCAGGGGGTTTCACCCCTCCACTTT

size: NA
D: NA
V: TRBV10-3
J: TRBJ2-7
CDR3: CAISEDAMNYEQYF
DNA: TGTGCCATCAGTGAAGACGCAATGAACTACGAGCAGTACTTC

size: NA
D: TRBD1
V: TRBV18
J: TRBJ2-7
CDR3: CASSRGQESYEQYF
DNA: TGTGCCAGCTCTCGGGGACAGGAGTCCTACGAGCAGTACTTC

size: NA
D: NA
V: TRBV6-5
J: TRBJ1-6
CDR3: CASKPSIGSPLHF
DNA: TGTGCCAGCAAGCCCTCGATCGGCTCACCCCTCCACTTT

size: NA
D: NA
V: TRBV6-6
J: TRBJ2-1
CDR3: CASSYSTYNEQFF
DNA: TGTGCCAGCAGTTACTCTACTTACAATGAGCAGTTCTTC

size: NA
D: NA
V: TRBV6-5
J: TRBJ2-6
CDR3: CASVQSSSGANVLTF
DNA: TGTGCCAGCGTGCAGTCAAGCTCTGGGGCCAACGTCCTGACTTTC

size: NA
D: NA
V: TRBV5-1
J: TRBJ2-7
CDR3: CASRPSAQISSYEQYF
DNA: TGCGCCAGCAGACCTAGCGCCCAAATTAGCTCCTACGAGCAGTACTTC

size: NA
D: TRBD2
V: TRBV7-2
J: TRBJ2-1
CDR3: CASSLLSGRWEEQFF
DNA: TGTGCCAGCAGCTTACTAAGCGGGAGGTGGGAGGAGCAGTTCTTC

size: NA
D: NA
V: TRBV5-4
J: TRBJ2-2
CDR3: CASSLKAINTGELFF
DNA: TGTGCCAGCAGCTTGAAGGCAATCAACACCGGGGAGCTGTTTTTT

size: NA
D: NA
V: TRBV10-3
J: TRBJ2-3
CDR3: CAISETTGASVTDTQYF
DNA: TGTGCCATCAGTGAGACCACGGGCGCCTCCGTCACAGATACGCAGTATTTT

size: NA
D: NA
V: TRBV6-5
J: TRBJ1-2
CDR3: CASTDPARDGYTF
DNA: TGTGCCAGCACCGATCCCGCGCGGGACGGCTACACCTTC

size: NA
D: TRBD1
V: TRBV5-6
J: TRBJ1-4
CDR3: CASSSWTGGYTTNEKLFF
DNA: TGTGCCAGCAGCTCCTGGACAGGTGGCTACACAACTAATGAAAAACTGTTTTTT

size: NA
D: NA
V: TRBV27
J: TRBJ2-7
CDR3: CASSFGQGAGEQYF
DNA: TGTGCCAGCAGTTTCGGGCAGGGAGCGGGCGAGCAGTACTTC

size: NA
D: NA
V: TRBV6-4
J: TRBJ1-1
CDR3: CASSDSVVRNTEAFF
DNA: TGTGCCAGCAGTGACTCGGTGGTACGGAACACTGAAGCTTTCTTT

size: NA
D: TRBD2
V: TRBV7-7
J: TRBJ2-5
CDR3: CASSRLAGVGETQYF
DNA: TGTGCTAGCAGCAGACTAGCGGGAGTCGGTGAGACCCAGTACTTC